Sequencing of this T cell receptor (beta chain) was carried out in a study of blood T cell repertoires in COVID-19. The CDR3 length is 13 residues. The germline gives CDR1 SGHDT, CDR2 YYEEEE. Trimming pared 3 bases from V and 0 bases from J, leaving 6 bases between. Authors' methods: Reference gene primer amplification gave nucleated cell count estimates. Repertoires were generated with immunoSEQ multiplex PCR, while TCRdb's copy carries only in-frame clones and drops some. V and J calls and clone size are as listed in that table; D and trimming were resolved from the DNA. The table lists about 200,000 clones, under 90% of them singletons.

The sequenced sample consisted of peripheral blood. The sequence derives from a woman aged 80 or over with COVID-19, enrolled during active disease. The chain carries TRBV5-6 and TRBJ1-1, with D hard to call. In DNA, the CDR3 is TGTGCCAGCAGCTCCCCCGTGAACACTGAAGCTTTCTTT. This translates into CASSSPVNTEAFF.